Following are 6 T cell receptor beta chains from one sample sequenced in a study of blood T cell repertoires in COVID-19. TCRdb keeps only in-frame clones here, not all; method: immunoSEQ multiplex PCR. In the table there are roughly 170,000 clones, about 87% of which are singletons. The specimen sequenced was peripheral blood. All receptors come from a man aged 55 to 70 with acute or convalescent COVID-19.

In this sample, this clone turned up a few times. In DNA, the CDR3 is TGTGCCAGCAGCTATTCTTCCGGGACAACCGAGCAGTACTTC. Translation gives CASSYSSGTTEQYF. The chain links TRBV14 to TRBJ2-7, with D maybe TRBD1 (6 bases). The CDR3 runs 14 residues. V lost 5 bases and J lost 6, with 17 bases in between. Germline CDR1 and CDR2: SGHDN and FVKESK.

V usage is TRBV27 and J usage is TRBJ1-1; D not resolved. The CDR3 contains 15 residues. V was cut by 0 bases and J by 2 bases, with 10 bases left in between. Germline V gene lookup returns CDR1 MNHEY and CDR2 SMNVEV (reference sequence). In DNA, the CDR3 is TGTGCCAGCAGTTTATCAAGTGGCCGAAACACTGAAGCTTTCTTT. It yields the protein CASSLSSGRNTEAFF.

This rearrangement joins TRBV13 to TRBJ2-1; TRBD2 aligns across 14 bases. The V and J ends lost 6 bases and 10 bases, in that order; junction bases with no gene match: 11. Germline CDR1 reads PRHDT; CDR2 reads FYEKMQ (reference sequence). The CDR3 runs to 16 residues. CDR3 in DNA: TGTGCCAGCAGTTCCAAGACTAGCGGGGGGGCCCGGGAGCAGTTCTTC. As protein: CASSSKTSGGAREQFF.

For this clone: Other DNA sequences in the sample encode the same CDR3. The chain employs TRBV10-1 and TRBJ2-5; perhaps TRBD2 as D (7 bases). The CDR3 extends over 15 amino acids. Germline V gene lookup returns CDR1 WNHNN and CDR2 SYGVQD (reference sequence). Trimming left V 0 bases short and J 2 bases short, with 10 bases between. CDR3 region: CASSESGRGQETQYF. The CDR3 nucleotides read TGCGCCAGCAGTGAGTCGGGGAGGGGGCAAGAGACCCAGTACTTC.

The V call is TRBV11-3, the J call TRBJ2-5; possible D gene TRBD2, 6 bases. The CDR3 length is 12 residues. CDR1 and CDR2 from the germline V gene are SGHNT and YENEEA. Trimming pared 4 bases from V and 5 bases from J, leaving 8 bases between. CDR3 amino acids: CASSWGEETQYF. The CDR3 coding sequence is TGTGCCAGCAGCTGGGGGGAGGAGACCCAGTACTTC.

The chain couples TRBV12-3 or TRBV12-4 to TRBJ2-2, with D maybe TRBD1 (6 bases). The CDR3 extends over 13 amino acids. V was cut by 3 bases and J by 4 bases, with 6 bases left in between. The DNA of the CDR3 is TGTGCCAGCAGTTTCAGGGGCACCGGGGAGCTGTTTTTT. Translated: CASSFRGTGELFF.